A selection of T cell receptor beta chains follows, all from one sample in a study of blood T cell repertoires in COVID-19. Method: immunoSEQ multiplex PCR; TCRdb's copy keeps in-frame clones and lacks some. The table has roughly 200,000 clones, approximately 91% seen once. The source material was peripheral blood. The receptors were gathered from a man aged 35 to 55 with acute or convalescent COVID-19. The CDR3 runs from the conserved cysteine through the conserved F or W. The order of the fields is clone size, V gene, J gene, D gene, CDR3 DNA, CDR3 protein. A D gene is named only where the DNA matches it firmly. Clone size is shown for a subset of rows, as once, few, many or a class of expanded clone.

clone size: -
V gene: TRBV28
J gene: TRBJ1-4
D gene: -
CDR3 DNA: TGTGCCAGCAGTTTCGGAAGGGGTGGTGAAAAACTGTTTTTT
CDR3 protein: CASSFGRGGEKLFF

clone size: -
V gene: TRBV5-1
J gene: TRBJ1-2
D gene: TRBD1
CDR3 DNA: TGCGCCAGCAGCTTGGATGTGGGGACAGGGTTAGGCTACACCTTC
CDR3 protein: CASSLDVGTGLGYTF

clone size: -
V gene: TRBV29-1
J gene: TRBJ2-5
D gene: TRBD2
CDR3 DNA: TGCAGCGTTGAGGGAGGGCGCATTGAGACCCAGTACTTC
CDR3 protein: CSVEGGRIETQYF

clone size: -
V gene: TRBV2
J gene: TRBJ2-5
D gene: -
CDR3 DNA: TGTGCCAGCAGTCTACTACTGTACCAAGAGACCCAGTACTTC
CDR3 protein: CASSLLLYQETQYF

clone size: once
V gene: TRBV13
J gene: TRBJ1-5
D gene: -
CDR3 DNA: TGTGCCAGCAGCTCCCAGGGCCGCAATCAGCCCCAGCATTTT
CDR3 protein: CASSSQGRNQPQHF

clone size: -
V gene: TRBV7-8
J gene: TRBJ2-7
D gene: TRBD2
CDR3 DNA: TGTGCCAGCAGCTTAGATCCTAGCGGGGGTTACTACGAGCAGTACTTC
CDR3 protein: CASSLDPSGGYYEQYF

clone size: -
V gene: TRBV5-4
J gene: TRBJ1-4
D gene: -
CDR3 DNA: TGTGCCAGCAGCTTGGACCTCCCGGCAACTAATGAAAAACTGTTTTTT
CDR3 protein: CASSLDLPATNEKLFF

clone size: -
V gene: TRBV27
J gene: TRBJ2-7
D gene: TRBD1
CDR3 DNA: TGTGCCAGCAGCCGAGACAGGGTAAGGGCCTACGAGCAGTACTTC
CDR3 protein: CASSRDRVRAYEQYF

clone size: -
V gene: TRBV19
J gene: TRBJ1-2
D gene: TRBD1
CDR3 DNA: TGTGCCAGTACCCATCCAGGGGGCAAAGGGGTTACCTATGGCTACACCTTC
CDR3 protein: CASTHPGGKGVTYGYTF

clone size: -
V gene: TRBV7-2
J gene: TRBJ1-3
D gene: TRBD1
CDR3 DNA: TGTGCCAGCAGCTCTGGGACAGGGCAGCCCTTCTCTGGAAACACCATATATTTT
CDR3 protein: CASSSGTGQPFSGNTIYF

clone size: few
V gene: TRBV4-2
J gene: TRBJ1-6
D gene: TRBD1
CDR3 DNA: TGTGCCAGCAGCCAAGAAGTCGGGGACAGAAATTCACCCCTCCACTTT
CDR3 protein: CASSQEVGDRNSPLHF

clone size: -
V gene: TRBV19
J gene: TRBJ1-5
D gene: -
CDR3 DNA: TGTGCCAGTAGCCGGGGGGCGCAGAATAGCAATCAGCCCCAGCATTTT
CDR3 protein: CASSRGAQNSNQPQHF

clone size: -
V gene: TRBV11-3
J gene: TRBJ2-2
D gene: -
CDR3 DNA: TGTGCCAGCAGCTTCAGAGCCGGGGGCACCGGGGAGCTGTTTTTT
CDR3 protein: CASSFRAGGTGELFF

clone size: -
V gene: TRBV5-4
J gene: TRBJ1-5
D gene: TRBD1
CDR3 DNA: TGTGCCAGCAGCCCCGGGACAGGTGTAGATCAGCCCCAGCATTTT
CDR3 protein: CASSPGTGVDQPQHF

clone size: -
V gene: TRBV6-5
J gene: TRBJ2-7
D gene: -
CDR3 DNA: TGTGCCAGCAGGGCTACAGGGCGAGGGAAGGAGCAGTACTTC
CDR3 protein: CASRATGRGKEQYF

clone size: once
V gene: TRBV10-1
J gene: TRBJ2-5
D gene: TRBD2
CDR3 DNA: TGCGCCAGCAGTGCTACTAGCGGGAGGGAGACCCAGTACTTC
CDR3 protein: CASSATSGRETQYF

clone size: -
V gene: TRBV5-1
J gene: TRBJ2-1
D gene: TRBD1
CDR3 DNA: TGCGCCAGCAGCTTGGACCCGACAGGGAATGAGCAGTTCTTC
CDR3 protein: CASSLDPTGNEQFF

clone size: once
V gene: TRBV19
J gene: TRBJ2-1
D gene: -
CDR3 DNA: TGTGCCAGTAGTATCGGGACAATTGATCGGTTCTTC
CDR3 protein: CASSIGTIDRFF

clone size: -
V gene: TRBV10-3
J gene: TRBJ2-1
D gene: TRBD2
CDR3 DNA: TGTGCCATCAGCGAAACTAGCGGAGTTTACAATGAGCAGTTCTTC
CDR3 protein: CAISETSGVYNEQFF

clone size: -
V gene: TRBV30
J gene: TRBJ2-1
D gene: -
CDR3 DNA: TGTGCCTGGGCTAGAGGAGGGTACAATGAGCAGTTCTTC
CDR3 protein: CAWARGGYNEQFF

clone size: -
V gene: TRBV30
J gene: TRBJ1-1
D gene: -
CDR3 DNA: TGTGCCTGGAGTGTAGCCAAATTCGCTTTCTTT
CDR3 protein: CAWSVAKFAFF

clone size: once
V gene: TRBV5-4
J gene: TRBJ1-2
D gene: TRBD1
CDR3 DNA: TGTGCCAGCAGCGCGGACAGGGGAGGTTCCTATGGCTACACCTTC
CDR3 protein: CASSADRGGSYGYTF

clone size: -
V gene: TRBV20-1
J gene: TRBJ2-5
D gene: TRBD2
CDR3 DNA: TGCAGTGCTGGGGGAGGGGACTTC
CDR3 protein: CSAGGGDF

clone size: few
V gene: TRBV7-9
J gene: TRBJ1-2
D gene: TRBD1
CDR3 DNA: TGTGCCAGCAGCTTAGGACAGGGTAACTATGGCTACACCTTC
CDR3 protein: CASSLGQGNYGYTF

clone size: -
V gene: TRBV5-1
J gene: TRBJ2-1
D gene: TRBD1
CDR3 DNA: TGCGCCAGCAGCTTGGGACAGGGTTCTTTGTACAATGAGCAGTTCTTC
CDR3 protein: CASSLGQGSLYNEQFF

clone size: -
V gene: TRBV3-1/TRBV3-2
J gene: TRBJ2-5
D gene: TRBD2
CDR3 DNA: TGTGCCAGCAGCCCTTGGGCGGGGGGGACGGAGACCCAGTACTTC
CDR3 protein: CASSPWAGGTETQYF

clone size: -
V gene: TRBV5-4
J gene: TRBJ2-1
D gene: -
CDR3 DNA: TGTGCCAGCCAACCTTTACAGGGAGGGAATGAGCAGTTCTTC
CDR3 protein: CASQPLQGGNEQFF

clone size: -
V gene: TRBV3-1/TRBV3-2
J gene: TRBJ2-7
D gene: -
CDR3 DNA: TGTGCCAGCAGCCGGCTGGGACTCCCCTCCTACGAGCAGTACTTC
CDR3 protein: CASSRLGLPSYEQYF

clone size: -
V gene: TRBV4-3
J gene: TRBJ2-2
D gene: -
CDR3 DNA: TGCGCCAGCAGCCAAGAAGCGACAGGGAACACCGGGGAGCTGTTTTTT
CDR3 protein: CASSQEATGNTGELFF

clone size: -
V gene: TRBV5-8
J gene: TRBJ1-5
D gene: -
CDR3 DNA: TGTGCCAGCAGCGATAAAGCGGGCCTGTCGCGGCCCCAGCATTTT
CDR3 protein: CASSDKAGLSRPQHF

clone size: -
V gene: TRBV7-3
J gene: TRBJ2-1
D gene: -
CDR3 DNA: TGTGCCAGCAGCTTAAGTGGAATACGGGGGGCCAGTTACAATGAGCAGTTCTTC
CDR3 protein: CASSLSGIRGASYNEQFF

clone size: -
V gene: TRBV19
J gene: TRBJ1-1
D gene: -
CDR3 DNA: TGTGCCAGTAGTCTTACGGGGTCTAAGGGAGCTTTCTTT
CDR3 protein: CASSLTGSKGAFF

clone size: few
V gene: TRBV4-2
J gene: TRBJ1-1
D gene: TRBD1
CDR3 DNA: TGTGCCAGCAGCCAAGATCTGGGACAGGGGGGAACTGAAGCTTTCTTT
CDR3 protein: CASSQDLGQGGTEAFF

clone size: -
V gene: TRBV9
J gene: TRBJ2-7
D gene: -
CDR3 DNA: TGTGCCAGCAGCGCCACGGCAGGGAACCTCTACGAGCAGTACTTC
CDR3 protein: CASSATAGNLYEQYF

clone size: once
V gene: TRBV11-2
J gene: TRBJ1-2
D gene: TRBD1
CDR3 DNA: TGTGCCAGCAGCTTCGACAGGGGCGTCTTTCGTGGCTACACCTTC
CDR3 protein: CASSFDRGVFRGYTF

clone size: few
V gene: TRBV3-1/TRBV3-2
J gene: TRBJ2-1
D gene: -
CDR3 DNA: TGTGCCAGCAGCCAAGAGGTAATTAAGAGCCACCCTCACTACAATGAGCAGTTCTTC
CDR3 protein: CASSQEVIKSHPHYNEQFF

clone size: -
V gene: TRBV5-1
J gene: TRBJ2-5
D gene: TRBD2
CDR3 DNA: TGCGCCAGCAGCTACCTAGCGGGGGGGATGGAGACCCAGTACTTC
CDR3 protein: CASSYLAGGMETQYF

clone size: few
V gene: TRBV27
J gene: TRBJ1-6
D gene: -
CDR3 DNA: TGTGCCAGCAAGTACAGCTCCTATAATTCACCCCTCCACTTT
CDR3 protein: CASKYSSYNSPLHF

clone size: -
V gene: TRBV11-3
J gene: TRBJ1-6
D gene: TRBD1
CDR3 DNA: TGTGCCAGCAGCTTAGGGACAGGGAATTCACCCCTCCACTTT
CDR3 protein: CASSLGTGNSPLHF

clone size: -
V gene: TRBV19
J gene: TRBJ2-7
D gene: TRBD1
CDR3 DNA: TGTGCCAGTAGTTCTCCGGGACAGGGAACCCACGAGCAGTACTTC
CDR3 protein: CASSSPGQGTHEQYF